This TCR beta chain is drawn from a study of T cell clones after liver transplantation. Study results and limitations: Migration into the graft, not deletion, may explain lost graft donor-reactive T cells. Low donor cell numbers restricted donor-reactive repertoire measurement in a couple of subjects.

The protocol was immunoSEQ multiplex PCR, while the TCRdb copy is restricted to in-frame clones and leaves out a portion. The sample has about 99,000 clones, approximately 79% seen once; the top ten hold 2.5% to 3%. With 4 bases removed from V and 0 bases from J, the gap between germline ends came to 15 bases. The CDR3 totals 16 residues. Germline assignment: CDR1 SGHTA and CDR2 FQGNSA. As concerns this clone: The antigen is unknown.

The chain is built from TRBV7-2 and TRBJ1-2; D is unclear. The receptor's source is a human patient who received a liver transplant. Some T cells may arise from the graft donor. Sequencing was performed on CD4+ T cells from blood, taken roughly 50 months after liver transplant. Here the CDR3 DNA reads TGTGCCAGCAGCTCCGTTAGGAGGACCACTAACTATGGCTACACCTTC. Amino acids: CASSSVRRTTNYGYTF.